This T cell receptor (beta chain) is from a study of OX40 agonist ivuxolimab in advanced cancers. Study-wide findings and caveats: Within 6 weeks, CD4+ and CD8+ blood T cells expanded clonally at 0.1 to 3.0 mg/kg. Individuals who were partial responders at 0.1-3.0 mg/kg had clonal expansion that ranked among the lowest.

This table comes from immunoSEQ multiplex PCR, and its TCRdb copy is limited to in-frame clones, with some not included. Of 80,000 to 100,000 clones in the sample, about 85% were seen once. In germline, CDR1 is SGHRS, CDR2 YFSETQ. This CDR3 is 16 amino acids long. V dropped 5 bases and J dropped 5; count of bases not matched to a gene: 9. A remark on this clone: Antigen: not known.

Sequencing was performed on CD4+ or CD8+ T cells sorted from blood, taken in a trial of the OX40 agonist ivuxolimab. This sequence joins TRBV5-1 and TRBJ2-3; 12 bases are a match to TRBD1. This TCR came from an adult with an advanced solid tumor such as melanoma, head and neck, liver or kidney cancer. The CDR3 DNA sequence: TGCGCCAGCAGACCCGGGACAGGGGGCTCCGGAGATACGCAGTATTTT. Its translation is CASRPGTGGSGDTQYF.